A single sample is the source of the 25 T cell receptor beta chains below, sequenced in a study of Ad26.COV2.S vaccination and SARS-CoV-2 variants. Sequenced by immunoSEQ multiplex PCR; TCRdb stores in-frame clones only, minus some. The sample consists of some 45,000 clones, roughly 84% of them appearing once. Sample: peripheral blood, taken after recovery from COVID-19. The receptors originated from a human donor who had recovered from COVID-19.

The chain joins TRBV30 to TRBJ1-2; D ambiguous. V was cut by 4 bases and J by 0 bases, with 15 bases left in between. The CDR3 runs 15 residues. The germline V gene encodes CDR1 GTSNPN and CDR2 SVGIG (reference sequence). The CDR3 reads CAWNEQGTANYGYTF. The CDR3 nucleotides are TGTGCCTGGAACGAGCAAGGTACCGCTAACTATGGCTACACCTTC.

The rearrangement uses TRBV28 and TRBJ1-1; no clear D gene. V was cut by 1 base and J by 10 bases, with 10 bases left in between. Germline-derived CDR1 and CDR2 are MDHEN and SYDVKM. CDR3 length equals 12 residues. CDR3 sequence (DNA): TGTGCCAGCAGTTTATACGGGAAAGCAGCTTTCTTT. It is translated as CASSLYGKAAFF.

V and J are TRBV18 and TRBJ1-5; D is perhaps TRBD1 (6 bases). Germline V gene sequence: CDR1 KGHSH, CDR2 LQKENI. V was trimmed by 3 bases and J by 6 bases, leaving 15 bases between them. This CDR3 has 15 residues. CDR3 sequence: CASSPRGARSQPQHF. CDR3 bases: TGTGCCAGCTCACCGAGGGGGGCGCGGAGTCAGCCCCAGCATTTT.

This clone was observed a few times. At one end the junction does not follow the germline gene, possibly because of a read error. The J gene is TRBJ1-2, the V gene TRBV5-1; D is undetermined. The CDR3 consists of 13 residues. Germline-derived CDR1 and CDR2 are SGHRS and YFSETQ. CDR3 nucleotide sequence: TGCGCCAGCCATACTCCGGACCTCTATCGCTACACCTTC. Protein sequence: CASHTPDLYRYTF.

J is TRBJ2-4 and V is TRBV7-3; 8 bases agree with TRBD1. Germline assignment: CDR1 SGHTA and CDR2 FQGTGA. There are 16 residues in the CDR3. V lost 5 bases to trimming and J lost 6 bases; unmatched junction nucleotides: 12. CDR3 sequence: CASSPQAGGMVNIQYF. CDR3 nucleotide sequence: TGTGCCAGCAGCCCCCAGGCAGGGGGCATGGTAAACATTCAGTACTTC.

The rearrangement joins TRBV29-1 to TRBJ1-1; the D gene is possibly TRBD1 (5 bases). Trimming pared 3 bases from V and 0 bases from J, leaving 14 bases between. CDR3 length: 15 amino acids. Germline assignment: CDR1 SQVTM and CDR2 ANQGSEA. CDR3 DNA: TGCAGCGTTGATTGGGGGTACGCGATGAACACTGAAGCTTTCTTT. This encodes CSVDWGYAMNTEAFF.

V gene TRBV7-8 combines with J gene TRBJ1-1; no clear D gene. V shed 11 bases and J shed 9 bases, with 16 bases lying between them. There are 11 residues in the CDR3. Germline CDR1 SGHVS, CDR2 FQNEAQ. CDR3 region: CAVRDHSKAFF. CDR3 nucleotide sequence: TGTGCCGTCCGCGACCACTCTAAAGCTTTCTTT.

This chain uses TRBV10-1 with TRBJ2-1, with 11 bases that match TRBD2. This CDR3 is 17 amino acids long. Per the germline V gene, CDR1 is WNHNN and CDR2 is SYGVQD (reference sequence). The V segment lost 6 bases and the J segment 5 bases; nucleotides outside the gene matches: 12. CDR3 protein: CASSSFSSGGLDNEQFF. CDR3 DNA sequence: TGCGCCAGCAGCTCCTTTTCTAGCGGGGGGTTAGACAATGAGCAGTTCTTC.

The V and J genes are TRBV9 and TRBJ2-7; no clear D. CDR1 is SGDLS and CDR2 is YYNGEE in the germline V gene. The CDR3 is made up of 13 amino acids. V was shortened by 3 bases and J by 6 bases, with 13 bases between the two germline ends. The CDR3, as DNA: TGTGCCAGCAGCGCGGGTGGGCCCCTCGAGCAGTACTTC. It encodes CASSAGGPLEQYF.

V and J are TRBV5-6 and TRBJ1-1; D is uncertain. Trimming took off 0 bases at V and 4 bases at J, with 7 bases between the two ends. Germline V CDR1 and CDR2: SGHDT, YYEEEE. There are 13 residues in the CDR3. In nucleotides, the CDR3 is TGTGCCAGCAGCTTGGGTCTACCCACTGAAGCTTTCTTT. Translated, it gives CASSLGLPTEAFF.

The J gene is TRBJ1-2, the V gene TRBV27; D is unresolved. V lost 3 bases to trimming and J lost 2 bases, with 7 bases between them. Per the germline V gene, CDR1 is MNHEY and CDR2 is SMNVEV (reference sequence). The CDR3 contains 13 residues. The CDR3 region is CASSLSQNYGYTF. For the CDR3, the DNA is TGTGCCAGCAGTTTGTCACAGAACTATGGCTACACCTTC.

As to this clone: Other DNA sequences of this sample code for an identical CDR3. J is TRBJ2-3 and V is TRBV5-4; D may be TRBD2 (6 bases). Trimming stripped 0 bases from V and 6 bases from J, with 11 bases between. The CDR3 totals 14 residues. Germline CDR1 SGHNT, CDR2 YYREEE (reference sequence). DNA for the CDR3: TGTGCCAGCAGCTTGGCGGGAGCTGGGGATACGCAGTATTTT. Its protein is CASSLAGAGDTQYF.

This clone has more than one count but fewer than ten. The chain employs TRBV5-1 and TRBJ2-2; 9 bases map to TRBD1. Trimming at V came to 4 bases and at J to 3 bases, leaving 4 bases not matched to a gene. In germline, CDR1 is SGHRS, CDR2 YFSETQ. The CDR3 covers 15 residues. This CDR3 is CASSRTGADTGELFF. CDR3 in DNA: TGCGCCAGCAGCCGGACAGGGGCCGACACCGGGGAGCTGTTTTTT.

The chain has TRBV10-3 and TRBJ2-2; weak D call: TRBD2 (6 bases). The germline CDR1 and CDR2 sequences are ENHRY and SYGVKD. V lost 2 bases and J lost 1, with 8 bases in between. The CDR3 consists of 15 residues. The CDR3 spells CAISEVGGNTGELFF. Written as DNA, the CDR3 is TGTGCCATCAGTGAGGTCGGGGGGAACACCGGGGAGCTGTTTTTT.

This clone has only one observation. This chain joins TRBV6-1 and TRBJ2-7; D is undetermined. The CDR3 covers 17 residues. Germline CDR1 MNHNS, CDR2 SASEGT. Trimming left V 1 base short and J 0 bases short, with 16 bases between. CDR3 in DNA: TGTGCCAGCAGTGAAGGGAGATACCGAACCAGCTCCTACGAGCAGTACTTC. Translation: CASSEGRYRTSSYEQYF.

This clone has only a few counts. The gene calls are TRBV12-3 or TRBV12-4 and TRBJ2-7; tentative D call: TRBD2 (5 bases). With 3 bases removed from V and 3 bases from J, the gap between germline ends came to 9 bases. This CDR3 comprises 13 residues. This CDR3 reads CASSLVRGYEQYF. The CDR3 DNA reads TGTGCCAGCAGTTTGGTACGGGGCTACGAGCAGTACTTC.

The rearrangement joins TRBV7-9 to TRBJ1-5; D is undetermined. V shed 1 base and J shed 4 bases, with 8 bases lying between them. CDR1 is SEHNR and CDR2 is FQNEAQ in the germline V gene (reference sequence). The CDR3 extends over 14 amino acids. CDR3 sequence (DNA): TGTGCCAGCAGCTTAGACACGGGTAATCAGCCCCAGCATTTT. Encoded protein: CASSLDTGNQPQHF. The complete variable domain, with remaining parts taken from reference TRBV7-9 and TRBJ1-5, reads DTGVSQNPRHKITKRGQNVTFRCDPISEHNRLYWYRQTLGQGPEFLTYFQNEAQLEKSRLLSDRFSAERPKGSFSTLEIQRTEQGDSAMYLCASSLDTGNQPQHFGDGTRLSIL.

The J gene is TRBJ1-1, the V gene TRBV7-6; 7 nucleotides agree with TRBD1. Germline V gives CDR1 SGHVS, CDR2 FNYEAQ. V trimming: 5 bases; J trimming: 3 bases; junction bases outside the gene matches: 15. The CDR3 consists of 17 residues. CDR3 in amino acids: CASSPQGLWSSDTEAFF. The CDR3 DNA reads as TGTGCCAGCAGCCCACAGGGGTTGTGGAGTTCGGACACTGAAGCTTTCTTT.

The chain couples TRBV7-6 to TRBJ2-1; D gene unclear. Germline V gene data show CDR1 as SGHVS and CDR2 as FNYEAQ. The CDR3 has 16 amino acids. V was clipped by 4 bases and J by 7 bases, with 20 bases between them. The CDR3 here is CASSSRAGSRQNEQFF. DNA for the CDR3: TGTGCCAGCAGCTCCAGAGCCGGGTCTCGTCAGAATGAGCAGTTCTTC.

The chain employs TRBV5-1 and TRBJ2-5, with a tentative D call TRBD2 (6 bases). The V and J ends lost 1 base and 5 bases respectively, with 9 bases between them. The germline V gene encodes CDR1 SGHRS and CDR2 YFSETQ. The CDR3 runs 13 residues. CDR3 in amino acids: CASSLTGGETQYF. In DNA, the CDR3 is TGCGCCAGCAGCTTGACTGGGGGGGAGACCCAGTACTTC.

The rearrangement links TRBV30 to TRBJ1-6, with D possibly being TRBD1 (5 bases). Trimming removed 1 base from V and 5 bases from J, with 9 bases in between. Germline CDR1 reads GTSNPN; CDR2 reads SVGIG (reference sequence). CDR3 length: 14 residues. The CDR3 bases are TGTGCCTGGAGTGCGACAGCTAATAATTCACCCCTCCACTTT. As protein: CAWSATANNSPLHF.

This rearrangement joins TRBV6-6 to TRBJ1-1; D remains unclear. Germline assignment: CDR1 MNHNY and CDR2 SVGAGI (reference sequence). V gave up 6 bases and J gave up 1 base, with 12 bases separating them. CDR3 length: 14 residues. The DNA for the CDR3 is TGTGCCAGCAGCCCCATCGGAGAGAACACTGAAGCTTTCTTT. Protein: CASSPIGENTEAFF.

The J gene is TRBJ2-2, the V gene TRBV19, with D possibly being TRBD1 (5 bases). Per the germline V gene, CDR1 is LNHDA and CDR2 is SQIVND (reference sequence). This CDR3 spans 14 amino acids. With 4 bases removed from V and 6 bases from J, the gap between germline ends came to 12 bases. CDR3 coding DNA: TGTGCCAGTAGTAGGGGCCGTGACCCCGGGGAGCTGTTTTTT. Encoded protein: CASSRGRDPGELFF.

This clone was picked up many times. The chain links TRBV14 to TRBJ2-7; unclear D gene. The CDR3 sequence is 12 residues long. Germline loops: CDR1 SGHDN, CDR2 FVKESK. The ends were cut back, 0 bases at V and 4 bases at J, with 4 bases in the middle. CDR3 loop: CASSQERYEQYV. The CDR3 DNA follows: TGTGCCAGCAGCCAAGAAAGGTACGAGCAGTACGTC.

The chain links TRBV24-1 to TRBJ1-5; D not certain. V was cut by 2 bases and J by 5 bases, with 12 bases left in between. The CDR3 is made up of 15 amino acids. Germline CDR1 and CDR2: KGHDR and SFDVKD. CDR3 nucleotide sequence: TGTGCCACCAGTGATTCCGGAGGATTAGATCAGCCCCAGCATTTT. It translates to CATSDSGGLDQPQHF.